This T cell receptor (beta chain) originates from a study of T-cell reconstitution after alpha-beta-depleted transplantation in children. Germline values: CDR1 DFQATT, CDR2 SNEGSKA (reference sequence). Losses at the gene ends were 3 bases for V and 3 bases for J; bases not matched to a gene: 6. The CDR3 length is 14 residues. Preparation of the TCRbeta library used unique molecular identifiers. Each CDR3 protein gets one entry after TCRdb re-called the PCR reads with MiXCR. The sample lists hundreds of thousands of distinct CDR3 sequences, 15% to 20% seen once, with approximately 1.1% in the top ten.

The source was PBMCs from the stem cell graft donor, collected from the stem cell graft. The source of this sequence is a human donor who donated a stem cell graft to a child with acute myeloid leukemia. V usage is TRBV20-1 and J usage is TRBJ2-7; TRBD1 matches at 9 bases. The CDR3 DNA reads TGCAGTGCTAGTTCGGGACAGGGAGGCTACGAGCAGTACTTC. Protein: CSASSGQGGYEQYF.